The clone carrying this TCR beta chain was detected a few times. Its specificity is unknown. TCRB transcripts that were expressed got sequenced, as all of the isolated RNA had been reverse transcribed. Using immunoSEQ multiplex PCR, the repertoire was profiled, and TCRdb retains in-frame clones only, with some absent. Found here are roughly 50,000 clones, roughly half of them singletons; the top ten hold 2.6%. The data belong to a study of beta chain features in type 1 diabetes. Study-level information: Examination of sorted cells across all samples involved roughly 100 million cells.

Sorting based on CD45RO/CCR7/CD25/CD127/CD95/CD27 separated CD4+ naive, central memory, regulatory and stem cell-like memory cells. The CDR3 runs to 16 residues. V was pared by 6 bases and J by 4 bases, with 11 bases of the junction left unmatched. The germline V gene encodes CDR1 MDHEN and CDR2 SYDVKM. General observations from the study: Reads derived from cDNA could over-represent cells showing high TCR expression. Shorter TCRB CDR3s, moderately but significantly so, marked every one of the four CD4+ subsets in Type 1 diabetes patients. A pattern of fewer insertions and more deletions at VDJ junctions was seen in type 1 diabetes patients.

Specimen: Tregs from blood. This clonotype was sampled from a woman aged 40 to 50 with type 1 diabetes. V and J are TRBV28 and TRBJ1-5; 8 bases fit TRBD1. This chain's CDR3 is CASRPRTGTANQPQHF. Here the CDR3 DNA reads TGTGCCAGCAGACCCAGGACAGGGACAGCTAATCAGCCCCAGCATTTT. Supplemented by reference TRBV28 and TRBJ1-5, the full variable domain reads DVKVTQSSRYLVKRTGEKVFLECVQDMDHENMFWYRQDPGLGLRLIYFSYDVKMKEKGDIPEGYSVSREKKERFSLILESASTNQTSMYLCASRPRTGTANQPQHFGDGTRLSIL.